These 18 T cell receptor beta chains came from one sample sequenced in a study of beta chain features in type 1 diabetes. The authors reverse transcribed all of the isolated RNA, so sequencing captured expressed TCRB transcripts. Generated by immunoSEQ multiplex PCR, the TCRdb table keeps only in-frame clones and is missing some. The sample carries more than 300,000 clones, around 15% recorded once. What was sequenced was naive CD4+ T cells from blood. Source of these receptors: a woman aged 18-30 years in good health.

In DNA form, the CDR3 reads TGTGCCTGGAGTTCTCAGGGGGCGAGTGGAAACGAGCAGTACTTC. This translates into CAWSSQGASGNEQYF. This chain joins TRBV30 and TRBJ2-7; 8 nucleotides match TRBD1. Germline lookup yields CDR1 GTSNPN and CDR2 SVGIG (reference sequence). The V gene end was trimmed by 2 bases and the J gene end by 5 bases; junction bases not matched to a gene: 11. The CDR3 extends over 15 amino acids.

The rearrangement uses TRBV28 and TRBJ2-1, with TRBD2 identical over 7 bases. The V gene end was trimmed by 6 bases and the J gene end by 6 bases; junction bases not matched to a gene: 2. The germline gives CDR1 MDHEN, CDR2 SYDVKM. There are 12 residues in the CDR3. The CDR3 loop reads CASRRTSNEQFF. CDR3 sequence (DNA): TGTGCCAGCAGGCGGACTAGCAATGAGCAGTTCTTC. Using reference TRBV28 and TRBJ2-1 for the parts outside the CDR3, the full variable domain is DVKVTQSSRYLVKRTGEKVFLECVQDMDHENMFWYRQDPGLGLRLIYFSYDVKMKEKGDIPEGYSVSREKKERFSLILESASTNQTSMYLCASRRTSNEQFFGPGTRLTVL.

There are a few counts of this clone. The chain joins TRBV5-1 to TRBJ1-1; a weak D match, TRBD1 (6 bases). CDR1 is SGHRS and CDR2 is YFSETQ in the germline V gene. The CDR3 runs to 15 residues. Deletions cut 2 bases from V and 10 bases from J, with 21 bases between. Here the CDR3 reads CASSFLEATGSGAFF. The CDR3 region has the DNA TGCGCCAGCAGCTTTTTAGAGGCTACAGGGTCCGGAGCTTTCTTT. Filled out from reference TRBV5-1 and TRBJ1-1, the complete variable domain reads KAGVTQTPRYLIKTRGQQVTLSCSPISGHRSVSWYQQTPGQGLQFLFEYFSETQRNKGNFPGRFSGRQFSNSRSEMNVSTLELGDSALYLCASSFLEATGSGAFFGQGTRLTVV.

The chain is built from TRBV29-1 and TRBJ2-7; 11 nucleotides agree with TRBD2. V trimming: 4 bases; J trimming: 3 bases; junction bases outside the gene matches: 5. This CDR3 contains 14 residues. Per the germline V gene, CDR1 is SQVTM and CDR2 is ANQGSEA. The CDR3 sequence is CSVGVAGGIYEQYF. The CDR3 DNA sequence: TGCAGCGTTGGGGTAGCGGGAGGGATCTACGAGCAGTACTTC.

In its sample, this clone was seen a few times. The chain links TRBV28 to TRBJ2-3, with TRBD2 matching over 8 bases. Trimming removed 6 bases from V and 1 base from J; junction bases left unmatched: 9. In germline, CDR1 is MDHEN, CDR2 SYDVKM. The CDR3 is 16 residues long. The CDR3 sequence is CASSRAAGGGTDTQYF. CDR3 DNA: TGTGCCAGCAGCCGAGCGGCGGGAGGAGGCACAGATACGCAGTATTTT.

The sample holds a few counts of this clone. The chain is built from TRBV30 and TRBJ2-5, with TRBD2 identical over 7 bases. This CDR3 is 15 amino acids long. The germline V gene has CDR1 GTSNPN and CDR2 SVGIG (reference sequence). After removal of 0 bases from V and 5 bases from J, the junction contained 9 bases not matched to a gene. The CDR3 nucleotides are TGTGCCTGGAGTGTCGTAGGACTAGGAGGGGAGACCCAGTACTTC. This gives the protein CAWSVVGLGGETQYF.

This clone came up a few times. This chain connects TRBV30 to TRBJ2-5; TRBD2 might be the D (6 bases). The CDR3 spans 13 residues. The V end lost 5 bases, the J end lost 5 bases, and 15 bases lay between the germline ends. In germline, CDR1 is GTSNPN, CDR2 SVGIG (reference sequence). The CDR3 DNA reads TGTGCCTGGGGAAGTGGTGGGAGGGAGACCCAGTACTTC. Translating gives CAWGSGGRETQYF.

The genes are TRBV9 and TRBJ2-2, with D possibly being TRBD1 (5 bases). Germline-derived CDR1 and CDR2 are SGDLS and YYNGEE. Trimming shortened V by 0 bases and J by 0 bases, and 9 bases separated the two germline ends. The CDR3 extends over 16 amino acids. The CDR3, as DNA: TGTGCCAGCAGCGTAGTGGTAGGGGCGAACACCGGGGAGCTGTTTTTT. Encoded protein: CASSVVVGANTGELFF.

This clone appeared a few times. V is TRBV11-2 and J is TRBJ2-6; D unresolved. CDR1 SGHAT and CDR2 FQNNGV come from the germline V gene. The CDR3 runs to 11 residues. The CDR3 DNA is TGTGCACTCTCTGGGGCCAACGTCCTGACTTTC. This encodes CALSGANVLTF.

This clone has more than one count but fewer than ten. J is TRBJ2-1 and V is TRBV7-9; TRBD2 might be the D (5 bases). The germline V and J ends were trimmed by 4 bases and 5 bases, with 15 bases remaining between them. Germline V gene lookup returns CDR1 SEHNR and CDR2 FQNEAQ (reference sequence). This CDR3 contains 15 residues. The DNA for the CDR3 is TGTGCCAGCAGCTCCCCGGGGATCCCGCACAATGAGCAGTTCTTC. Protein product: CASSSPGIPHNEQFF.

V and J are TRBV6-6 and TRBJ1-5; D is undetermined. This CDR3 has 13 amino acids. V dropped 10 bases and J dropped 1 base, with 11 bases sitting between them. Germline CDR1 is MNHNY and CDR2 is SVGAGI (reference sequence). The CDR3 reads CATRVGSNQPQHF. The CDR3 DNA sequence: TGTGCCACGAGGGTAGGGAGCAATCAGCCCCAGCATTTT.

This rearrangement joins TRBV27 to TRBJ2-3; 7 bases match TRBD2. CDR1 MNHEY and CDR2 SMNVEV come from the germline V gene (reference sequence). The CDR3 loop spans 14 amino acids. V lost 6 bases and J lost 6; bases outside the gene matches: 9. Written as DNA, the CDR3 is TGTGCCAGCAGACGGGAGGTCCGGGGGGATACGCAGTATTTT. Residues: CASRREVRGDTQYF.

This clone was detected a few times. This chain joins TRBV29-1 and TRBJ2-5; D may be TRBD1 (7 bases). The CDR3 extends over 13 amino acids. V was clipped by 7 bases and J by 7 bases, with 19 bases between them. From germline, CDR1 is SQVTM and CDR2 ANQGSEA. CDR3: CSGIRGAKGTQYF. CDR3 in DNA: TGCAGCGGAATCAGGGGGGCCAAGGGGACCCAGTACTTC. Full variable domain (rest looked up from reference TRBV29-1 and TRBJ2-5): SAVISQKPSRDICQRGTSLTIQCQVDSQVTMMFWYRQQPGQSLTLIATANQGSEATYESGFVIDKFPISRPNLTFSTLTVSNMSPEDSSIYLCSGIRGAKGTQYFGPGTRLLVL.

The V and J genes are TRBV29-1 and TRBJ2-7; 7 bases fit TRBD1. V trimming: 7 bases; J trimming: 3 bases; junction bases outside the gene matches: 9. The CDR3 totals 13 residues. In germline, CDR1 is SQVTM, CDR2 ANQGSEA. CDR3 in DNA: TGCAGCGCCTCGACAGGGTCTCACTACGAGCAGTACTTC. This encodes CSASTGSHYEQYF.

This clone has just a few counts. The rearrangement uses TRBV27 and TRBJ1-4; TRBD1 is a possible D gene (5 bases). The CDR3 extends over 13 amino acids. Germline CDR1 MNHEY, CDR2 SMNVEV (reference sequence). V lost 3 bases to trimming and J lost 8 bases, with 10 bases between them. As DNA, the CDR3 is TGTGCCAGCAGTTTGACAGTTAGAGAAAAACTGTTTTTT. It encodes CASSLTVREKLFF.

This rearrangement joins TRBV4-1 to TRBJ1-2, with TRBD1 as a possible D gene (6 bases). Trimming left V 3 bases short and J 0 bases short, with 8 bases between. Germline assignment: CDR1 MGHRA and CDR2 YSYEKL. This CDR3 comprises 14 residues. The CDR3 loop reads CASSQNRANYGYTF. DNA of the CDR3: TGCGCCAGCAGCCAGAACAGGGCTAACTATGGCTACACCTTC.

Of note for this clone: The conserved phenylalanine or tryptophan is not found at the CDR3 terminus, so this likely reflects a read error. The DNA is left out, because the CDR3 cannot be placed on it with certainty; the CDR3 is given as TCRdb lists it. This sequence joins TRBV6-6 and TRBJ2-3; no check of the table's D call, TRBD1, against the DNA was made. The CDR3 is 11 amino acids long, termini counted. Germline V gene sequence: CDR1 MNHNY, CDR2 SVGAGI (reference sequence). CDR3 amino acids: CASSPGTGIVL.

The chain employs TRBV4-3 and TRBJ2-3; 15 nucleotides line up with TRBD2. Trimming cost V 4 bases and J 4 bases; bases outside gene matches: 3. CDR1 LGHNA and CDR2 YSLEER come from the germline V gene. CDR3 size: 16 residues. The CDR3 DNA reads TGCGCCAGCAGCCGCGGACTAGCGGGAGGGCCAGATACGCAGTATTTT. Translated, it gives CASSRGLAGGPDTQYF.